The clone carrying this TCR beta chain has a handful of counts. Antigen: not known. Germline values: CDR1 MNHEY, CDR2 SMNVEV (reference sequence). The CDR3 is 17 amino acids. The J segment lost 4 bases and the V segment lost 6 bases, leaving 9 bases of the junction unmatched. This sample was included in a study of blood T cells in healthy people across ages. The use of a sample-barcoded 5' primer and a J-beta primer mix characterized a second PCR of 7 to 11 cycles. MiXCR, run by TCRdb on the 5' RACE reads, gives a single entry per CDR3 protein. Of around 750,000 distinct CDR3 sequences listed, approximately 53% were seen once; the top ten hold roughly two fifths. General study findings and limits: It was not possible, with unsorted PBMCs, to conclusively compare naive and antigen-experienced cells. The donors' CMV status was not determined, possibly confounding changes in expanded clonotypes.

This receptor was identified in a man older than 75 in good health. Specimen: blood. This rearrangement joins TRBV27 to TRBJ2-1; 13 nucleotides match TRBD2. The DNA for the CDR3 is TGTGCCAGCAGCTATACGACTAGCGGGAGGTATTACAATGAGCAGTTCTTC. This encodes CASSYTTSGRYYNEQFF.